These T cell receptor beta chains were read from a single sample in a study of cytomegalovirus exposure and HLA in healthy donors. Assay used: immunoSEQ multiplex PCR; TCRdb lists only in-frame clones, some missing. The data contain some 77,000 clones, roughly 75% of them singletons. The sequencing sample was made of PBMCs. These TCRs come from a woman between 40 and 50 years old in good health and CMV-seronegative. Each CDR3 is given with its conserved first and last residue. The D gene is left open where the match is weak. Not all rows give a size; the values are once, few, many and, for expanded clones, a class.

cdr3_aa: CASSQAGFSYEQYF
cdr3_nt: TGCGCCAGCAGCCAAGCGGGATTTAGTTACGAGCAGTACTTC
d_call: .
j_call: TRBJ2-7
clone_size: .
v_call: TRBV4-1

cdr3_aa: CANHRGRFTSTEAFF
cdr3_nt: TGTGCCAACCACAGGGGGCGATTTACTAGCACTGAAGCTTTCTTT
d_call: TRBD1
j_call: TRBJ1-1
clone_size: .
v_call: TRBV2

cdr3_aa: CASSQEVALAGVEYEQYF
cdr3_nt: TGCGCCAGCAGCCAAGAAGTCGCCCTAGCGGGAGTCGAATACGAGCAGTACTTC
d_call: TRBD2
j_call: TRBJ2-7
clone_size: few
v_call: TRBV4-3

cdr3_aa: CASSFTGNPNSYNEQFF
cdr3_nt: TGTGCCAGCAGCTTCACAGGGAATCCCAACTCCTACAATGAGCAGTTCTTC
d_call: .
j_call: TRBJ2-1
clone_size: .
v_call: TRBV7-3

cdr3_aa: CASSDSSTDTQYF
cdr3_nt: TGCGCCAGCAGTGACTCCAGCACAGATACGCAGTATTTT
d_call: .
j_call: TRBJ2-3
clone_size: .
v_call: TRBV10-1

cdr3_aa: CASSPAAGTTDTQYF
cdr3_nt: TGCGCCAGCAGCCCCGCTGCGGGGACCACAGATACGCAGTATTTT
d_call: .
j_call: TRBJ2-3
clone_size: .
v_call: TRBV10-1

cdr3_aa: CASSPRQGSNYGYTF
cdr3_nt: TGTGCCAGCAGCCCCCGACAGGGATCTAACTATGGCTACACCTTC
d_call: TRBD1
j_call: TRBJ1-2
clone_size: few
v_call: TRBV9

cdr3_aa: CASSESRGRALTDTQYF
cdr3_nt: TGTGCCAGCAGCGAGAGCCGTGGGAGGGCCCTCACAGATACGCAGTATTTT
d_call: TRBD2
j_call: TRBJ2-3
clone_size: .
v_call: TRBV9

cdr3_aa: CASSSLSGSWANEQFF
cdr3_nt: TGTGCCAGCAGCTCCCTGAGCGGGAGTTGGGCCAATGAGCAGTTCTTC
d_call: TRBD2
j_call: TRBJ2-1
clone_size: .
v_call: TRBV5-8

cdr3_aa: CASSRGTGYEQYF
cdr3_nt: TGTGCTAGCAGCCGCGGGACAGGCTACGAGCAGTACTTC
d_call: TRBD1
j_call: TRBJ2-7
clone_size: .
v_call: TRBV7-7

cdr3_aa: CASSYSSGRAVHEQYF
cdr3_nt: TGTGCCAGCAGCTACTCTAGCGGGAGGGCAGTACACGAGCAGTACTTC
d_call: TRBD2
j_call: TRBJ2-7
clone_size: .
v_call: TRBV7-2

cdr3_aa: CASTDRDRGTEAFF
cdr3_nt: TGCGCCAGTACCGACAGGGACCGGGGGACTGAAGCTTTCTTT
d_call: TRBD1
j_call: TRBJ1-1
clone_size: .
v_call: TRBV10-2

cdr3_aa: CASSFFQGEYGYTF
cdr3_nt: TGTGCCAGCAGCTTCTTCCAGGGCGAATATGGCTACACCTTC
d_call: .
j_call: TRBJ1-2
clone_size: once
v_call: TRBV13

cdr3_aa: CASKSLAGSYEQYF
cdr3_nt: TGTGCCAGCAAAAGCCTAGCGGGCTCCTACGAGCAGTACTTC
d_call: TRBD2
j_call: TRBJ2-7
clone_size: few
v_call: TRBV6-1

cdr3_aa: CASSPEGLIDGYTF
cdr3_nt: TGCGCCAGCAGCCCGGAGGGCCTTATCGATGGCTACACCTTC
d_call: .
j_call: TRBJ1-2
clone_size: .
v_call: TRBV5-1

cdr3_aa: CASSAQLYEQFF
cdr3_nt: TGTGCCAGCAGTGCCCAACTTTATGAGCAGTTCTTC
d_call: .
j_call: TRBJ2-1
clone_size: once
v_call: TRBV28

cdr3_aa: CASGRTVYEQYF
cdr3_nt: TGTGCCAGCGGTAGGACAGTTTACGAGCAGTACTTC
d_call: .
j_call: TRBJ2-7
clone_size: few
v_call: TRBV2

cdr3_aa: CASSPGQGATDTQYF
cdr3_nt: TGTGCCAGCAGCCCAGGACAGGGGGCTACAGATACGCAGTATTTT
d_call: TRBD1
j_call: TRBJ2-3
clone_size: few
v_call: TRBV7-9

cdr3_aa: CASSYAHPNNEQFF
cdr3_nt: TGTGCCAGCAGTTACGCGCACCCAAACAATGAGCAGTTCTTC
d_call: .
j_call: TRBJ2-1
clone_size: .
v_call: TRBV6-6

cdr3_aa: CASTSLYSNQPQHF
cdr3_nt: TGTGCCAGTACTTCGTTATATAGCAATCAGCCCCAGCATTTT
d_call: .
j_call: TRBJ1-5
clone_size: .
v_call: TRBV19

cdr3_aa: CASSQEYRVRSVNEKLFF
cdr3_nt: TGCGCCAGCAGCCAAGAGTACAGGGTTAGGTCCGTTAATGAAAAACTGTTTTTT
d_call: .
j_call: TRBJ1-4
clone_size: few
v_call: TRBV4-3

cdr3_aa: CASSLVGGNAFF
cdr3_nt: TGTGCCAGCAGCTTGGTCGGGGGGAACGCTTTCTTT
d_call: .
j_call: TRBJ1-1
clone_size: .
v_call: TRBV5-4

cdr3_aa: CASSPRTAPGSYNEQFF
cdr3_nt: TGTGCCAGCAGCCCCCGGACAGCTCCCGGCTCCTACAATGAGCAGTTCTTC
d_call: .
j_call: TRBJ2-1
clone_size: .
v_call: TRBV4-2

cdr3_aa: CASSLASGGAWYNEQFF
cdr3_nt: TGTGCCAGCAGCTTAGCTAGCGGGGGGGCCTGGTACAATGAGCAGTTCTTC
d_call: TRBD2
j_call: TRBJ2-1
clone_size: .
v_call: TRBV7-2

cdr3_aa: CASSTGQRQNPNYGYTF
cdr3_nt: TGTGCCAGTAGTACTGGACAGAGACAGAACCCTAACTATGGCTACACCTTC
d_call: .
j_call: TRBJ1-2
clone_size: .
v_call: TRBV19

cdr3_aa: CACLASSGNTIYF
cdr3_nt: TGTGCCTGTCTGGCCTCCTCTGGAAACACCATATATTTT
d_call: .
j_call: TRBJ1-3
clone_size: .
v_call: TRBV30